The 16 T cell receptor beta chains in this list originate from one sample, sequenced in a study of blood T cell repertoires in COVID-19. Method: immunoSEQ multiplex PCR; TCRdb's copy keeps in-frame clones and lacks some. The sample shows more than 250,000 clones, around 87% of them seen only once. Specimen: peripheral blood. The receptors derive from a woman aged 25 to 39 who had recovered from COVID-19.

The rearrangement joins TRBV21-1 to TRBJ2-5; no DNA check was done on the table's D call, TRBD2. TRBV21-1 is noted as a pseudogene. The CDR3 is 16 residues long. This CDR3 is CASRKASGRIQETQYF. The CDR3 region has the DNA TGTGCCAGCAGAAAGGCAAGCGGGAGGATTCAGGAGACCCAGTACTTC.

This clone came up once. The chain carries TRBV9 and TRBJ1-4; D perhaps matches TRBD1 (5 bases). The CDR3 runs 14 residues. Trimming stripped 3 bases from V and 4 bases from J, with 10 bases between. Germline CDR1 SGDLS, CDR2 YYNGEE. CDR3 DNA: TGTGCCAGCAGCGACAGGTCCAGTAATGAAAAACTGTTTTTT. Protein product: CASSDRSSNEKLFF.

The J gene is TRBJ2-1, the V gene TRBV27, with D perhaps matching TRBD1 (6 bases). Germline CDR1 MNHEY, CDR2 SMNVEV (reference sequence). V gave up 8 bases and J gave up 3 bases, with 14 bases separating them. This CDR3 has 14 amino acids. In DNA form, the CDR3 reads TGTGCCAGCTACTCCAGGGGTAGCTACAATGAGCAGTTCTTC. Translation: CASYSRGSYNEQFF.

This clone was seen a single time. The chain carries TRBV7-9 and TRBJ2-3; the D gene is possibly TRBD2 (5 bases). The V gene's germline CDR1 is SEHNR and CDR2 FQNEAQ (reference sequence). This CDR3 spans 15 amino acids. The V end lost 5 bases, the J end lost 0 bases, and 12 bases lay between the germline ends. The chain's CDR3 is CASSLGRTSTDTQYF. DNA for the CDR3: TGTGCCAGCAGCCTCGGGCGGACTAGCACAGATACGCAGTATTTT.

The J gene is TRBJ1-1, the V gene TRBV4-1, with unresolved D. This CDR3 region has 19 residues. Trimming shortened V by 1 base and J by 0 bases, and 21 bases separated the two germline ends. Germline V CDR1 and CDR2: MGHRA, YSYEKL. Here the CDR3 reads CASSQVSLGGPSLNTEAFF. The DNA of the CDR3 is TGCGCCAGCAGCCAAGTCTCCTTGGGAGGGCCATCGTTGAACACTGAAGCTTTCTTT.

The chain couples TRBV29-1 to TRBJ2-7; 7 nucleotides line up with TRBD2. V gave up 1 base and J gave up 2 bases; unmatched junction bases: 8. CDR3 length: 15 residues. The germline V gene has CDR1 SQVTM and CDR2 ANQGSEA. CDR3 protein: CSVEGYGGSTYEQYF. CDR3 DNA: TGCAGCGTTGAAGGTTATGGCGGGAGCACCTACGAGCAGTACTTC.

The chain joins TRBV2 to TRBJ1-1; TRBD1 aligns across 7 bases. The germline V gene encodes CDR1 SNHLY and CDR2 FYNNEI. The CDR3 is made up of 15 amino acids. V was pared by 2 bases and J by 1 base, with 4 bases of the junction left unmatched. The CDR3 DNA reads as TGTGCCAGCAGTGAATGGGACAGAGAGAACACTGAAGCTTTCTTT. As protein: CASSEWDRENTEAFF.

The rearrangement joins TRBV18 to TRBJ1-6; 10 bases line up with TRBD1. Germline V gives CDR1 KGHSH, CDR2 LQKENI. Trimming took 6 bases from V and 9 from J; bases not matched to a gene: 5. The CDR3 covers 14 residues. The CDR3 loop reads CASSLGTGVSPLHF. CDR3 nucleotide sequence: TGTGCCAGCTCCCTCGGGACAGGGGTTTCACCCCTCCACTTT.

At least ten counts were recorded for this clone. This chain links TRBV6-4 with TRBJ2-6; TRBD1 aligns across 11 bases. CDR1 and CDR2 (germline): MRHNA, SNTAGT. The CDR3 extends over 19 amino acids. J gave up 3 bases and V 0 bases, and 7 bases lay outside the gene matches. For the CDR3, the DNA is TGTGCCAGCAGTGACTCGTCAGGACAGGGGGCAGATGGGGCCAACGTCCTGACTTTC. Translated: CASSDSSGQGADGANVLTF.

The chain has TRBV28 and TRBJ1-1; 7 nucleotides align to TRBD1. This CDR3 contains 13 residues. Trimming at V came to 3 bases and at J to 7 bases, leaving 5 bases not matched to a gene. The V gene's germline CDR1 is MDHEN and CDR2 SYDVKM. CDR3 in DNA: TGTGCCAGCAGTTTTGACAGGGATATTGAAGCTTTCTTT. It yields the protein CASSFDRDIEAFF.

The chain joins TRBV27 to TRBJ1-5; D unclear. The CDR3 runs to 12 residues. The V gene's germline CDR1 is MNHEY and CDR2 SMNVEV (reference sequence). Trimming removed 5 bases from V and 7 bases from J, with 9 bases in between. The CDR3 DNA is TGTGCCAGCAGTCTGGTGGGCCAGCCCCAGCATTTT. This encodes CASSLVGQPQHF.

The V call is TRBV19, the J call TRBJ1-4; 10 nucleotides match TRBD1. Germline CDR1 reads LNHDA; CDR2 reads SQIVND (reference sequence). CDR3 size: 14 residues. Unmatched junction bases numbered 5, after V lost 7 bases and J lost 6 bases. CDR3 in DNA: TGTGCCAGTAACCGGGGGACAGGGGATGAAAAACTGTTTTTT. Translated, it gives CASNRGTGDEKLFF.

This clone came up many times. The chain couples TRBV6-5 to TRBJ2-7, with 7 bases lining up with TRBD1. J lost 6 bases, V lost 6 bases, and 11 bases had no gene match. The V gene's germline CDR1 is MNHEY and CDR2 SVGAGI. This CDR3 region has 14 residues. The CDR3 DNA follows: TGTGCCAGCAGGCGACTAACAGGGGAAGGCGAGCAGTACTTC. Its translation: CASRRLTGEGEQYF.

The CDR3 reads CASKGQVRYEQYF. The CDR3 nucleotides are TGTGCCAGCAAGGGACAGGTGCGCTACGAGCAGTACTTC. The rearrangement uses TRBV11-2 and TRBJ2-7, with 8 bases lining up with TRBD1. There are 13 residues in the CDR3. CDR1 is SGHAT and CDR2 is FQNNGV in the germline V gene. Losses at the gene ends were 7 bases for V and 3 bases for J; bases not matched to a gene: 5.

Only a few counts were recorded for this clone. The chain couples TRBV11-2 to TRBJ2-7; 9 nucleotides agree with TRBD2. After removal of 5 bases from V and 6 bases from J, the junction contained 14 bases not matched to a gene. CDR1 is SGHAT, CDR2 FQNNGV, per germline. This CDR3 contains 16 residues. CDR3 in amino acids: CASSHPTSGYSAEQYF. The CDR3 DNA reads TGTGCCAGCAGCCATCCCACTAGCGGGTATAGCGCCGAGCAGTACTTC.

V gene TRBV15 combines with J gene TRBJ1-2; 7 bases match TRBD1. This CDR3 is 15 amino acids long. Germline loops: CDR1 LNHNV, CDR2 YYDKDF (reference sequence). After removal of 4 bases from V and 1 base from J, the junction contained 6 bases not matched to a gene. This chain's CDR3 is CATSKGQSFNYGYTF. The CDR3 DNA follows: TGTGCCACCAGCAAGGGACAGTCCTTTAACTATGGCTACACCTTC.